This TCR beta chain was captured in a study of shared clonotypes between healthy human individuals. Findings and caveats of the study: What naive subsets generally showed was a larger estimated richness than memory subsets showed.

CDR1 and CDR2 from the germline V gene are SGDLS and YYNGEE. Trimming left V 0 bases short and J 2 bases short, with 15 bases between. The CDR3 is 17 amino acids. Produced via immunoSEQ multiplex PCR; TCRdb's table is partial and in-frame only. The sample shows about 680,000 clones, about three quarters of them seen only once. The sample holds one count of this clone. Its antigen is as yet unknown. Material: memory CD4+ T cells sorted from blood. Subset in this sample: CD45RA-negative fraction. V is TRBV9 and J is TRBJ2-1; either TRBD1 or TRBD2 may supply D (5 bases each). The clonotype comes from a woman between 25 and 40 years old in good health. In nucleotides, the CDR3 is TGTGCCAGCAGCGTAGGACCGGGAATAGGGGCCTACAATGAGCAGTTCTTC. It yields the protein CASSVGPGIGAYNEQFF.